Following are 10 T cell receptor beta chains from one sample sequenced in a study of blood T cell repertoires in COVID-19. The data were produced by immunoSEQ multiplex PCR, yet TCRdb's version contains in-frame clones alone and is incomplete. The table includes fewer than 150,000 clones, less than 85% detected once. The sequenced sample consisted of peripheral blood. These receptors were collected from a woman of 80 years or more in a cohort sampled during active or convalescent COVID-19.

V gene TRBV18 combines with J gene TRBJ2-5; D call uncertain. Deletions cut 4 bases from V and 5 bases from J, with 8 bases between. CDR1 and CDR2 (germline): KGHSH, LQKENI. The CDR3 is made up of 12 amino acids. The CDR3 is CASSLRPETQYF. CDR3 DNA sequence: TGTGCCAGCTCACTTCGTCCGGAGACCCAGTACTTC.

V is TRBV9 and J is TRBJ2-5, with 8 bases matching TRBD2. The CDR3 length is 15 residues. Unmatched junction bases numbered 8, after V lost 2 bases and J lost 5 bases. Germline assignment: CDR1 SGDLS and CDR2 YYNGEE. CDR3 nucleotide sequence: TGTGCCAGCAGCGTCAACAGCGGGGGCAGGGAGACCCAGTACTTC. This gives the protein CASSVNSGGRETQYF.

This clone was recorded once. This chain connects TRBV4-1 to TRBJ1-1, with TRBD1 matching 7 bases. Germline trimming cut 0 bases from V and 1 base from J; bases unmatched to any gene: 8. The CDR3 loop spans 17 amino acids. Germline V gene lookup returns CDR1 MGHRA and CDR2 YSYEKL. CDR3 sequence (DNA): TGCGCCAGCAGCCAAGATAACAGGGGCCTCCCGAACACTGAAGCTTTCTTT. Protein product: CASSQDNRGLPNTEAFF.

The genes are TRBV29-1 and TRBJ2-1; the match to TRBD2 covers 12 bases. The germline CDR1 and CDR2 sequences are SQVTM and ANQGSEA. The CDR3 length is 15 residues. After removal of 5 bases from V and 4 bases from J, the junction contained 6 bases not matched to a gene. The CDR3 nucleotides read TGCAGCGTTCCAAGGGGACTAGCGGGTTACAATGAGCAGTTCTTC. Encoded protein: CSVPRGLAGYNEQFF.

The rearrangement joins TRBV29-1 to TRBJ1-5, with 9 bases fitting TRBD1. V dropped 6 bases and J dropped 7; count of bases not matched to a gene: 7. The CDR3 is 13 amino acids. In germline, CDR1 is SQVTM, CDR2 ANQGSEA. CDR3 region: CSVTQGAGQPQHF. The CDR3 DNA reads TGCAGCGTCACACAGGGGGCCGGGCAGCCCCAGCATTTT.

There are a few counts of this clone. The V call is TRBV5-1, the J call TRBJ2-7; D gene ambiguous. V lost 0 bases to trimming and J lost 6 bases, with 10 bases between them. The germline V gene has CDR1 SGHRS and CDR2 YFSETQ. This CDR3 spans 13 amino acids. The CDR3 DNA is TGCGCCAGCAGCTTGGTAGAGGCTGGCGAGCAGTACTTC. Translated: CASSLVEAGEQYF.

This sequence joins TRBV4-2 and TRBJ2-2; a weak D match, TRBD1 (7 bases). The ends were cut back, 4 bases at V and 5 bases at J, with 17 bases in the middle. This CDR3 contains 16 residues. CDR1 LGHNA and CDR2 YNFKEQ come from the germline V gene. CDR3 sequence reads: CASSLPGGGLTGELFF. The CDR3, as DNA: TGTGCCAGCAGCCTTCCAGGAGGGGGCCTAACCGGGGAGCTGTTTTTT.

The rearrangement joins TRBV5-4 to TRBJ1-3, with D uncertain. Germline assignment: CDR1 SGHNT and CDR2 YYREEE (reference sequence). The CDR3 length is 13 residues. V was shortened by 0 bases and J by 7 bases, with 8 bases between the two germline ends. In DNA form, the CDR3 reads TGTGCCAGCAGCTTGGGAGGGAGCAACACCATATATTTT. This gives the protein CASSLGGSNTIYF.

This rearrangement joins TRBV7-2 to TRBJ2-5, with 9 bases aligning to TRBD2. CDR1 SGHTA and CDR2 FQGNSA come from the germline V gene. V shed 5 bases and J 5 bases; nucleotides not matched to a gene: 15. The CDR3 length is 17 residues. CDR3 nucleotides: TGTGCCAGCAGCCCAAGCGGTGCGGCGGGGGGGCCGGAGACCCAGTACTTC. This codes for CASSPSGAAGGPETQYF.

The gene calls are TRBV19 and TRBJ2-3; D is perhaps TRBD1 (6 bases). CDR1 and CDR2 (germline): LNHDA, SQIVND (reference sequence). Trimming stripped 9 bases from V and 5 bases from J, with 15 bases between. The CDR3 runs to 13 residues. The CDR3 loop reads CASRDTAIDTQYF. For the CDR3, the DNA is TGTGCCAGCCGGGACACGGCCATAGATACGCAGTATTTT.